These T cell receptor beta chains were read from a single sample in a study of CD8+ T cells in alopecia areata. This table comes from immunoSEQ multiplex PCR, and its TCRdb copy is limited to in-frame clones, with some not included. Among about 180,000 clones listed, less than 75% were seen once. The material was CD4+ T cells sorted from blood, obtained at approximately week 56, from a patient treated with tofacitinib. The receptors originated from a human donor with alopecia areata. Each CDR3 is given with its conserved first and last residue. D genes are given only for firm matches. The size entry is marked missing in some rows and otherwise reads once, few, many or a size class.

clone_size j_call v_call d_call cdr3_nt cdr3_aa
. TRBJ2-2 TRBV5-1 . TGCGCCAGCAGCTTGGACAGGGTTACCGGGGAGCTGTTTTTT CASSLDRVTGELFF
once TRBJ2-7 TRBV5-6 . TGTGCCAGCAGCTTGGCACCTTACGAGCAGTACTTC CASSLAPYEQYF
few TRBJ2-1 TRBV6-5 TRBD2 TGTGCCAGCATGTTAGCGGGGGGGCTTGGGGAGCAGTTCTTC CASMLAGGLGEQFF
. TRBJ1-4 TRBV27 . TGTGCCAGCAGTTCCCCTGGAGACCGAGCAACTAATGAAAAACTGTTTTTT CASSSPGDRATNEKLFF
. TRBJ1-5 TRBV6-5 TRBD1 TGTGCCAGCAGTAGGGACAGGAACAGCAATCAGCCCCAGCATTTT CASSRDRNSNQPQHF
. TRBJ2-7 TRBV11-3 . TGTGCCAGCAGCCACCTCGAGGCAGGGAGGTACGAGCAGTACTTC CASSHLEAGRYEQYF
. TRBJ2-3 TRBV9 . TGTGCCAGCAGCGTAAACAGCGGTAGCACAGATACGCAGTATTTT CASSVNSGSTDTQYF
. TRBJ1-5 TRBV29-1 . TGCAGCGTTGTTGAGGGGCATGGACAGCCCCAGCATTTT CSVVEGHGQPQHF
. TRBJ2-2 TRBV6-5 TRBD2 TGTGCCAGCAGTAGGACTAGCGGGGGGACCGGGGAGCTGTTTTTT CASSRTSGGTGELFF
few TRBJ2-7 TRBV12-5 TRBD1 TGTGCTAGTGGTTCGAAACCGGGGGACAGGTGGTCCTACGAGCAGTACTTC CASGSKPGDRWSYEQYF
. TRBJ1-1 TRBV29-1 . TGCAGCGCGTGGTTCACGGGGTTAGCTATCGCTGAAGCTTTCTTT CSAWFTGLAIAEAFF
few TRBJ2-7 TRBV30 . TGTGCCTGCAGCTCCGAGTACTACGAGCAGTACTTC CACSSEYYEQYF
. TRBJ2-5 TRBV7-9 . TGTGCCAGCAGCTTAGGGTCCGAGGCAGGGGTAAAAGAGACCCAGTACTTC CASSLGSEAGVKETQYF
few TRBJ2-2 TRBV5-1 TRBD1 TGCGCCAGCAGCTTGGCCTACAGGGGCACCGGGGAGCTGTTTTTT CASSLAYRGTGELFF
few TRBJ2-7 TRBV25-1 . TGTGCCAGCAGTTTAGGGCTTTCCTACGAGCAGTACTTC CASSLGLSYEQYF
. TRBJ2-6 TRBV9 . TGTGCCAGCAGCGTAGCTCCCAGGGGCCTCTCTGGGGCCAACGTCCTGACTTTC CASSVAPRGLSGANVLTF
. TRBJ2-4 TRBV7-9 TRBD2 TGTGCCAGCAGCTTGGACGGGGGGACGGCCAAAAACATTCAGTACTTC CASSLDGGTAKNIQYF
. TRBJ2-7 TRBV6-1 . TGTGCCAGCAGTGTAACAGCAGGTGCGGACTACGAGCAGTACTTC CASSVTAGADYEQYF
. TRBJ2-2 TRBV14 . TGTGCCAGCAGCCAAGATTGGAGGGTTGGCGGGGAGCTGTTTTTT CASSQDWRVGGELFF
. TRBJ1-1 TRBV6-5 TRBD1 TGTGCCAGCAGTTACGAGGGACAGCTGGGCACTGAAGCTTTCTTT CASSYEGQLGTEAFF
. TRBJ2-6 TRBV2 TRBD1 TGTGCCAGCAGCCTGGACAGGCGTCGGGCCAACGTCCTGACTTTC CASSLDRRRANVLTF
. TRBJ1-6 TRBV23-1 . TGCGCCAGCAGGCCCTTTATGAGGAGATCCTATAATTCACCCCTCCACTTT CASRPFMRRSYNSPLHF
. TRBJ1-2 TRBV19 . TGTGCCAGTAGTATCGGCATTAGATATGGCTACACCTTC CASSIGIRYGYTF
. TRBJ1-5 TRBV7-8 . TGTGCCAGCAGCTTACGAAACAGGGCTCAGCCCCAGCATTTT CASSLRNRAQPQHF
. TRBJ2-5 TRBV29-1 . TGCAGCGTTGGGCTAGCGAGGGGGCGGGAGACCCAGTACTTC CSVGLARGRETQYF
few TRBJ2-4 TRBV30 . TGTGCCTGGAGCCCAGGGATGGACATTCAGTACTTC CAWSPGMDIQYF
. TRBJ1-1 TRBV29-1 . TGCAGCGTTGCAGGGTTGAACACTGAAGCTTTCTTT CSVAGLNTEAFF
. TRBJ1-1 TRBV5-1 . TGCGCCAGCAGCCCCTCAAGTAACCTAGGTTCAGGGGAGGCTGAAGCTTTCTTT CASSPSSNLGSGEAEAFF
. TRBJ1-2 TRBV6-5 . TGTGCCAGCAGTGCCGGACAGAACGAATATGGCTACACCTTC CASSAGQNEYGYTF
. TRBJ2-7 TRBV2 . TGTGCCAGCGGAGAGTACGAGCAGTACTTC CASGEYEQYF
few TRBJ2-7 TRBV11-1 . TGTGCCAGCAGCCCCCGTGTGGGGAGACACGAGCAGTACTTC CASSPRVGRHEQYF
few TRBJ1-5 TRBV10-3 . TGTGCCATCAGTGAGTCACCAGGGAATCAGCCCCAGCATTTT CAISESPGNQPQHF
. TRBJ1-5 TRBV7-8 . TGTGCCAGCAGCTTAGTCGGGCTTGATAGCAATCAGCCCCAGCATTTT CASSLVGLDSNQPQHF
. TRBJ2-7 TRBV2 TRBD2 TGTGCCAGCAGAATAAGCGGGGGGGGCTCCGAGCAGTACTTC CASRISGGGSEQYF
medium-sized TRBJ2-1 TRBV18 TRBD2 TGTGCCAGCTCACCTCCTTCTAGCGGGGGTGGAAATGAGCAGTTCTTC CASSPPSSGGGNEQFF
. TRBJ2-5 TRBV5-1 TRBD2 TGCGCCAGCGGGTTAGCGGGGGTCGGGGAGACCCAGTACTTC CASGLAGVGETQYF
few TRBJ2-2 TRBV7-2 TRBD1 TGTGCCAGCAGCTTAGGGACAGGGGTCGTCGGGGAGCTGTTTTTT CASSLGTGVVGELFF
few TRBJ2-7 TRBV7-3 TRBD1 TGTGCCAGCAGCTCCGTCAAACCCGGGACAGTTCGCGAGCAGTACTTC CASSSVKPGTVREQYF
. TRBJ1-2 TRBV7-2 . TGTGCCAGCAGCGGCCCGGGGGCTGTAGGGCTTAATGGCTACACCTTC CASSGPGAVGLNGYTF
. TRBJ1-1 TRBV5-1 . TGCGCCAGCAGCTTGGAGTACGTCAGGGTGAACACTGAAGCTTTCTTT CASSLEYVRVNTEAFF
. TRBJ2-2 TRBV4-2 . TGTGCCAGCAGCCAAGACGAGGTACTGGCGGCGAACACCGGGGAGCTGTTTTTT CASSQDEVLAANTGELFF
. TRBJ2-3 TRBV7-3 . TGTGCCAGCAGCTTAACGGGACTGGAAGGGGATACGCAGTATTTT CASSLTGLEGDTQYF
. TRBJ2-7 TRBV4-2 . TGTGCCAGCAGCCCCAGAAGGAGCTACGAGCAGTACTTC CASSPRRSYEQYF
many TRBJ2-1 TRBV5-1 TRBD2 TGCGCCAGCAGCTTGCAACCGACTAGCGGGGCGACTAAGGGTGAGCAGTTCTTC CASSLQPTSGATKGEQFF
. TRBJ2-7 TRBV6-5 TRBD1 TGTGCCAGCAGACGGACAGGGGCGAGCAACGGCGAGCAGTACTTC CASRRTGASNGEQYF
. TRBJ1-4 TRBV6-6 . TGTGCCACCTTGGACAGCCTCGGTGAAAAACTGTTTTTT CATLDSLGEKLFF
. TRBJ1-1 TRBV7-6 TRBD1 TGTGCCAGCAGCCGACAGGGAGGGACTGAAGCTTTCTTT CASSRQGGTEAFF
few TRBJ1-2 TRBV6-1 . TGTGCCAGCAGTGAGGGTCCGGATATCTATGGCTACACCTTC CASSEGPDIYGYTF
many TRBJ1-3 TRBV7-9 . TGTGCCAGCAGCGTCTCGACAGGATCTGGAAACACCATATATTTT CASSVSTGSGNTIYF